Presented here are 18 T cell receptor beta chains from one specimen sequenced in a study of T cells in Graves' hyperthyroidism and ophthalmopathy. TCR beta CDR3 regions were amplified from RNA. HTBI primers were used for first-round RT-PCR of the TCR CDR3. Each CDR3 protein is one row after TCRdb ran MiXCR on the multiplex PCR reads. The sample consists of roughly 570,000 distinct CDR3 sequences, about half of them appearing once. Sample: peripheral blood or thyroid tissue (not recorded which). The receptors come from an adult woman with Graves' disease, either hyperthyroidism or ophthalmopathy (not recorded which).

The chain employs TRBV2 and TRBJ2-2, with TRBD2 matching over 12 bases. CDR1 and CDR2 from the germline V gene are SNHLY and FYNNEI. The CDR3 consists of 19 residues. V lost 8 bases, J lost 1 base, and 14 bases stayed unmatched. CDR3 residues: CASVRSLRTSGVNTGELFF. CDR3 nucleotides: TGTGCCAGCGTTCGCAGCCTCCGGACTAGCGGGGTGAACACCGGGGAGCTGTTTTTT.

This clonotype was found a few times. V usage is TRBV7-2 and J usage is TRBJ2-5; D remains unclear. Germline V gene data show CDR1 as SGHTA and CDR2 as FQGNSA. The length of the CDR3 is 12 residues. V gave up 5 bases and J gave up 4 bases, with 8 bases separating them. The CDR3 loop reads CASSRALETQYF. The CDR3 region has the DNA TGTGCCAGCAGCAGGGCCCTAGAGACCCAGTACTTC.

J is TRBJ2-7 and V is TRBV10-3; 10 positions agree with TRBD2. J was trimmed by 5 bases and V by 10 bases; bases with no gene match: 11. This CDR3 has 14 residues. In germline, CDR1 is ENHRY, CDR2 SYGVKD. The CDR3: CASFPAGGRDEQYF. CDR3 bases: TGTGCCAGCTTTCCAGCGGGAGGGCGCGACGAGCAGTACTTC.

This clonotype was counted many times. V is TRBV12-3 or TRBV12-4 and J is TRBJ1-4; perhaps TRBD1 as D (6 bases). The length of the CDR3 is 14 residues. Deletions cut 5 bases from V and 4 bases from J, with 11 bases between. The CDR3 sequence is CASSDRFLNEKLFF. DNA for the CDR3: TGTGCCAGCAGTGACAGGTTCCTTAATGAAAAACTGTTTTTT.

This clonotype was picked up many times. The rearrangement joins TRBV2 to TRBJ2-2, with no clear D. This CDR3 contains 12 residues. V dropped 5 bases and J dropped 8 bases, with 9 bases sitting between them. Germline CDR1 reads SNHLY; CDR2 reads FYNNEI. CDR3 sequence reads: CASSPLFGELFF. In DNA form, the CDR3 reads TGTGCCAGCAGTCCGCTGTTTGGGGAGCTGTTTTTT.

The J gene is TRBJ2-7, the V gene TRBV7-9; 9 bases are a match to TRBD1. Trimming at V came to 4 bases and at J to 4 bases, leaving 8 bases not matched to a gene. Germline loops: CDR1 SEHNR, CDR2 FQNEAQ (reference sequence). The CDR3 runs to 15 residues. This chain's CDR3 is CASSYTGGVGYEQYF. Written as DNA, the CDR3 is TGTGCCAGCAGCTATACAGGGGGCGTTGGGTACGAGCAGTACTTC.

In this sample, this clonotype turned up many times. CDR3 region: CASSLGGWETEAFF. The CDR3 DNA is TGTGCCAGCAGCTTAGGGGGGTGGGAAACTGAAGCTTTCTTT. This chain uses TRBV11-3 with TRBJ1-1, with a tentative D call TRBD1 (5 bases). The V and J ends lost 1 base and 5 bases respectively, with 11 bases between them. The CDR3 loop spans 14 amino acids. Looked up from germline, CDR1 is SGHNT and CDR2 is YENEEA.

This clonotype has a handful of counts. The CDR3 DNA is TGTGCCAGCAGGACACTAGATCCTGAGCAGTTCTTC. Residues: CASRTLDPEQFF. The chain combines TRBV2 with TRBJ2-1; the D gene is possibly TRBD2 (5 bases). The germline V gene has CDR1 SNHLY and CDR2 FYNNEI. Between the trimmed V and J ends, which lost 6 bases and 9 bases, there was a span of 12 bases. The CDR3 is made up of 12 amino acids. The whole variable domain, remainder taken from reference TRBV2 and TRBJ2-1, is EPEVTQTPSHQVTQMGQEVILRCVPISNHLYFYWYRQILGQKVEFLVSFYNNEISEKSEIFDDQFSVERPDGSNFTLKIRSTKLEDSAMYFCASRTLDPEQFFGPGTRLTVL.

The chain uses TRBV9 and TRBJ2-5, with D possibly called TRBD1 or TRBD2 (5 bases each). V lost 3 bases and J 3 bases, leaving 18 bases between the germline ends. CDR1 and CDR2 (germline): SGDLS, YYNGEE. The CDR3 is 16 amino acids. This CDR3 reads CASSGSRDQTKETQYF. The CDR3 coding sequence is TGTGCCAGCAGCGGATCCCGGGACCAAACGAAAGAGACCCAGTACTTC.

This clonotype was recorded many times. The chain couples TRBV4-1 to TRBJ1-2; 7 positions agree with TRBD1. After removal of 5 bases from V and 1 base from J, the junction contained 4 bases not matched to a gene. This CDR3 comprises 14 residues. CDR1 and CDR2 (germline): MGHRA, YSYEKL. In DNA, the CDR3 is TGCGCCAGCAGCACGAACAGGGGTAACTATGGCTACACCTTC. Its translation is CASSTNRGNYGYTF.

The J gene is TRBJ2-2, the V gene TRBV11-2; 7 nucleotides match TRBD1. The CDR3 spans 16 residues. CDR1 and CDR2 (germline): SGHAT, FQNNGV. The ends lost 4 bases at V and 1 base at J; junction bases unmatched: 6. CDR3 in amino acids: CASSSTGRVNTGELFF. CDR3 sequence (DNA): TGTGCCAGCAGCTCGACAGGGAGAGTGAACACCGGGGAGCTGTTTTTT. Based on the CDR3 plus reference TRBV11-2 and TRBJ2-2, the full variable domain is EAGVAQSPRYKIIEKRQSVAFWCNPISGHATLYWYQQILGQGPKLLIQFQNNGVVDDSQLPKDRFSAERLKGVDSTLKIQPAKLEDSAVYLCASSSTGRVNTGELFFGEGSRLTVL.

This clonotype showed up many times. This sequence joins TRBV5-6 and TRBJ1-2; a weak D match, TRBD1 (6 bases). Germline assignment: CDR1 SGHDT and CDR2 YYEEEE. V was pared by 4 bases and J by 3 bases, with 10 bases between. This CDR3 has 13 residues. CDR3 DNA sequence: TGTGCCAGCAGCCACAGGGACCACTATGGCTACACCTTC. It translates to CASSHRDHYGYTF.

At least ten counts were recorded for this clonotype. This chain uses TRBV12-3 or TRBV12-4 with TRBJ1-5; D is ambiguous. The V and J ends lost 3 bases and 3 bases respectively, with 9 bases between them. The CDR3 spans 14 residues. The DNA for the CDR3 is TGTGCCAGCAGTTTTGTCACAACCAATCAGCCCCAGCATTTT. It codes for CASSFVTTNQPQHF.

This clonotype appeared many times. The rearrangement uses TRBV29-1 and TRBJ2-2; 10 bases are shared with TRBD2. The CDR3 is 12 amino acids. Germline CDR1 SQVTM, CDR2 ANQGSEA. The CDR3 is CSIAGGTGELFF. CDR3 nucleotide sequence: TGCAGTATAGCGGGAGGCACCGGGGAGCTGTTTTTT.

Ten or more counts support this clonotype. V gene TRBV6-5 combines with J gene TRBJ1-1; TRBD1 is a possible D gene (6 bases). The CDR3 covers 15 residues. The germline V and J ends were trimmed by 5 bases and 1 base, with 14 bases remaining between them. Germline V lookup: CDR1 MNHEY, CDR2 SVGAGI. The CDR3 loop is CASSPLGQQNTEAFF. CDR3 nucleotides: TGTGCCAGCAGTCCCCTAGGACAGCAGAACACTGAAGCTTTCTTT.

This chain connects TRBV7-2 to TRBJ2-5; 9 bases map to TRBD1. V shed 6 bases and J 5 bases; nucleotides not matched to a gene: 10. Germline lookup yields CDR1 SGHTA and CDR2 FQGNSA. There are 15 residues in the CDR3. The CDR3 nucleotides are TGTGCCAGCAGAGCACCCGGGACAGGGAACGAGACCCAGTACTTC. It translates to CASRAPGTGNETQYF.

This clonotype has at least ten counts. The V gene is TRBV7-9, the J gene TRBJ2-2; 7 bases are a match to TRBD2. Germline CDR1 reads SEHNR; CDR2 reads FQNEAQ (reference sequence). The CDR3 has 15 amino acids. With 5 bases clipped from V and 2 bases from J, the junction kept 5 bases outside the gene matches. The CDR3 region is CASSRLAGNTGELFF. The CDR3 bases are TGTGCCAGCAGCCGACTAGCAGGAAACACCGGGGAGCTGTTTTTT. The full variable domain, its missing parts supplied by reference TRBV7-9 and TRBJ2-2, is DTGVSQNPRHKITKRGQNVTFRCDPISEHNRLYWYRQTLGQGPEFLTYFQNEAQLEKSRLLSDRFSAERPKGSFSTLEIQRTEQGDSAMYLCASSRLAGNTGELFFGEGSRLTVL.

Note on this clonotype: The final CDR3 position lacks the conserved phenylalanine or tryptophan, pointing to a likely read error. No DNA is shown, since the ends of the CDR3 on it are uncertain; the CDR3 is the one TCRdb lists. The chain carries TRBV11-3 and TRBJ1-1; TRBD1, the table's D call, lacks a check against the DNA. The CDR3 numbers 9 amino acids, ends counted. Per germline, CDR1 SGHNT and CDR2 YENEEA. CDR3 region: CASSFVGKG.